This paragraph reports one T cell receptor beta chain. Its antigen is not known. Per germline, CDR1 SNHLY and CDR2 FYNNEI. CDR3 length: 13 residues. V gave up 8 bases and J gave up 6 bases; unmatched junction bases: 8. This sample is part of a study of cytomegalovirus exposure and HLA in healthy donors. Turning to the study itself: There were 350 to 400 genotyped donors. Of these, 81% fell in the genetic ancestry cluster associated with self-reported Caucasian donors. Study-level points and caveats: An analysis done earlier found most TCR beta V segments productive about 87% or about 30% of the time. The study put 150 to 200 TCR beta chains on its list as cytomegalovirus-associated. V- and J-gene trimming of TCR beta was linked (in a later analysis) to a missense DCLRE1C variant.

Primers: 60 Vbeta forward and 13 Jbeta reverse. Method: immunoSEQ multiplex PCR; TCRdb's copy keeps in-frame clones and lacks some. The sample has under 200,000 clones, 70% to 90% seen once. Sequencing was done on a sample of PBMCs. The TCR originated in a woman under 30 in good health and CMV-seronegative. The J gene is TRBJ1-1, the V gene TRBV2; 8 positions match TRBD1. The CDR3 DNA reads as TGTGCCAGCTCAGACAGGGGATGGGCTGAAGCTTTCTTT. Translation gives CASSDRGWAEAFF.